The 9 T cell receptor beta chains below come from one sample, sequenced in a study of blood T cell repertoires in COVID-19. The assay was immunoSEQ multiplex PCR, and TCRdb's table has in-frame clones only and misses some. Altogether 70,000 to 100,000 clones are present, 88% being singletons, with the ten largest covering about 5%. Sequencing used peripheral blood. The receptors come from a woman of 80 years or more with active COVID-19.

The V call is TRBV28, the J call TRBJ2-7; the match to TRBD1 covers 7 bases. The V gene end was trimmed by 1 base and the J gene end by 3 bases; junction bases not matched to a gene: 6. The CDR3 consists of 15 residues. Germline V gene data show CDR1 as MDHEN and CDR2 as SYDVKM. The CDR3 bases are TGTGCCAGCAGTTTATTGACAGGGTCTGTCTACGAGCAGTACTTC. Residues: CASSLLTGSVYEQYF.

The CDR3 sequence is CASSVSGTGNNVLTF. In nucleotides, the CDR3 is TGTGCCAGCAGCGTATCAGGGACAGGGAACAACGTCCTGACTTTC. This chain joins TRBV9 and TRBJ2-6, with 9 bases fitting TRBD1. Germline V gene data show CDR1 as SGDLS and CDR2 as YYNGEE. There are 15 residues in the CDR3. The V segment lost 1 base and the J segment 9 bases; nucleotides outside the gene matches: 5.

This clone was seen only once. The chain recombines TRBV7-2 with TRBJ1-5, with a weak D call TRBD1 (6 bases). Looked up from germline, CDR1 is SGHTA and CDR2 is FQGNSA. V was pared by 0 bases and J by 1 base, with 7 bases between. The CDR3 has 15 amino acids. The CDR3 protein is CASSLARGSNQPQHF. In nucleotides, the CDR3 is TGTGCCAGCAGCTTAGCCAGGGGAAGCAATCAGCCCCAGCATTTT.

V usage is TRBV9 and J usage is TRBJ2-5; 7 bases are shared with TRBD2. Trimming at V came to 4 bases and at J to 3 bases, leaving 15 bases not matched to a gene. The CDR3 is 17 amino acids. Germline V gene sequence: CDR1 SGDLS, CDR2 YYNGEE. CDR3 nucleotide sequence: TGTGCCAGCAGCTCCAGCCGTGGGCGGGGGAGGGAAGAGACCCAGTACTTC. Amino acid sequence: CASSSSRGRGREETQYF. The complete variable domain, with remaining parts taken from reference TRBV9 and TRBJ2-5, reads DSGVTQTPKHLITATGQRVTLRCSPRSGDLSVYWYQQSLDQGLQFLIQYYNGEERAKGNILERFSAQQFPDLHSELNLSSLELGDSALYFCASSSSRGRGREETQYFGPGTRLLVL.

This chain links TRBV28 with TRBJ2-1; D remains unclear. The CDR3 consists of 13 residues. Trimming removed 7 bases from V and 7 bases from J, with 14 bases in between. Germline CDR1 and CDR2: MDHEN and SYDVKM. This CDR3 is CASITSKWNEQFF. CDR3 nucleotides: TGTGCCAGCATAACGAGTAAATGGAATGAGCAGTTCTTC. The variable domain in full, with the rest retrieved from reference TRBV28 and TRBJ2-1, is DVKVTQSSRYLVKRTGEKVFLECVQDMDHENMFWYRQDPGLGLRLIYFSYDVKMKEKGDIPEGYSVSREKKERFSLILESASTNQTSMYLCASITSKWNEQFFGPGTRLTVL.

The CDR3 loop reads CASRFNSGSEQYF. The CDR3 coding sequence is TGTGCCAGCAGATTTAATAGCGGATCTGAGCAGTACTTC. The V gene is TRBV27, the J gene TRBJ2-7, with TRBD2 as a possible D gene (6 bases). Trimming left V 6 bases short and J 7 bases short, with 16 bases between. The CDR3 consists of 13 residues. The germline gives CDR1 MNHEY, CDR2 SMNVEV (reference sequence).

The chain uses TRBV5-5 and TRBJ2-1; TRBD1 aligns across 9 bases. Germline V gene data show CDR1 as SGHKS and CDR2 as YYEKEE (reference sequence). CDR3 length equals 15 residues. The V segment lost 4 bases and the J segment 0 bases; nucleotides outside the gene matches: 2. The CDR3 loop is CASSQDRGSYNEQFF. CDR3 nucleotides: TGTGCCAGCAGCCAGGACAGGGGCTCCTACAATGAGCAGTTCTTC.

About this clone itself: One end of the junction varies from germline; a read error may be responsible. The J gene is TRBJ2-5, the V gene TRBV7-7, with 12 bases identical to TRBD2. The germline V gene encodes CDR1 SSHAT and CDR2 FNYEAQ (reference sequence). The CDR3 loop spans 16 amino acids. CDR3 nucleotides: TGTGCTAGCAGCTTATTATCGACTAGCGGGAGTCAGACCCAGTACTTC. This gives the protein CASSLLSTSGSQTQYF.

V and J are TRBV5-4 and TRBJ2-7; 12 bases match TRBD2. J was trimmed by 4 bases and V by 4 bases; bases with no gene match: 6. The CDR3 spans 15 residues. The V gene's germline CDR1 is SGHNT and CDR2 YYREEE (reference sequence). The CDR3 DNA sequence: TGTGCCAGCAGCCGACTAGCGGGAGCCTCTTACGAGCAGTACTTC. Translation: CASSRLAGASYEQYF.